This paragraph covers one TCR beta chain sequence. What it binds is not known. This sample is drawn from a study of vaccination and CD4 T cells after COVID-19. The wider study: The stimulus for the cells was overlapping spike peptides derived from SARS-CoV-2, HCoV-NL63, HCoV-OC43 and HCoV-229E.

Treatment specified: roughly 11-day PBMC culture with coronavirus spike peptide pools or control peptides (ViraFEST assay). Before TCRs were sequenced, ViraFEST expanded antigen-specific T cells with peptide pools. The culture of two million PBMCs per well included roughly 10 IU/ml IL-2 and 9.5 to 10 ug/ml peptide pools. The V gene lost 0 bases and the J gene lost 1 base, with 15 bases spanning the gap. This CDR3 has 17 residues. The germline V gene has CDR1 LNHNV and CDR2 YYDKDF (reference sequence). The Oncomine TCR Beta short-read assay was applied to DNA of cultured CD4+ T cells. Genomic DNA was drawn out of CD4+ T cells grown in culture. TCRdb itself ran the PCR reads through MiXCR, one entry per CDR3 protein. Here the sample spans 8,500 to 9,500 distinct CDR3 sequences, 55% to 65% being singletons.

The chain carries TRBV15 and TRBJ1-1; D remains unclear. The sequence was collected from a human donor with COVID-19. Sequencing used cultured CD4+ T cells from blood, obtained after SARS-CoV-2 vaccination. The CDR3 nucleotides are TGTGCCACCAGCAGAGATTATGGTCGGCAGTCGAACACTGAAGCTTTCTTT. Translation: CATSRDYGRQSNTEAFF.